A selection of T cell receptor beta chains follows, all from one sample in a study of CD4 T cells in relation to SARS-CoV-2 and coronaviruses. No antigen has been identified for these receptors. Method: immunoSEQ multiplex PCR; TCRdb's copy keeps in-frame clones and lacks some. The sample includes some 40,000 clones, approximately 81% of them seen just once. Sequences were obtained from naive CD4+ T cells from PBMCs, cultured in vitro. All receptors come from an adult with COVID-19. Each CDR3 is given with its conserved first and last residue. Fields, in order: V gene, clone size, D gene, J gene, CDR3 DNA, CDR3 protein. A D gene is named only where the DNA matches it firmly. Expanded clones get a size class; other rows say once, few or many, or leave the size out.

TRBV5-1	NA	NA	TRBJ1-1	TGCGCCAGTAAACTACGATGGGGACACATGAACACTGAAGCTTTCTTT	CASKLRWGHMNTEAFF
TRBV27	NA	TRBD2	TRBJ2-1	TGTGCCAGCAGCCCCGGGACTAGCGGGAGGCGTGAGCAGTTCTTC	CASSPGTSGRREQFF
TRBV21-1	NA	NA	TRBJ2-7	TGTGCCAGCAGCCAAAGATGGAGGGAAGCGGCCTACGAGCAGTACTTC	CASSQRWREAAYEQYF
TRBV19	few	NA	TRBJ1-4	TGTGCCAGTAGCCCAGGAGGGGATAATGAAAAACTGTTTTTT	CASSPGGDNEKLFF
TRBV6-5	NA	TRBD2	TRBJ2-1	TGTGCCAGCAGGGAGGGTAGCGGGAGGGCCTTGCCCCAGTTCTTC	CASREGSGRALPQFF
TRBV10-3	NA	NA	TRBJ1-2	TGTGCCATCAGTGAGTCGGGACGGAACTATGGCTACACCTTC	CAISESGRNYGYTF
TRBV10-1	NA	NA	TRBJ1-6	TGCGCCAGCAGTGTTACGCGGGCGAGCTCCTATAATTCACCCCTCCACTTT	CASSVTRASSYNSPLHF
TRBV10-2	NA	TRBD2	TRBJ2-2	TGCGCCAGCAGACTAGCGGGAGGGGAGCTGTTTTTT	CASRLAGGELFF
TRBV2	NA	TRBD2	TRBJ2-1	TGTGCCAGCACGGCGGGAGAGGTCAATGAGCAGTTCTTC	CASTAGEVNEQFF
TRBV10-3	NA	NA	TRBJ2-7	TGTGCCATCAGTGATTCACGGTCCCCCTACGAGCAGTACTTC	CAISDSRSPYEQYF
TRBV19	NA	TRBD1	TRBJ1-6	TGTGCCAGTAGCAAGGACAGGAAAAATTCACCCCTCCACTTT	CASSKDRKNSPLHF
TRBV3-1/TRBV3-2	few	TRBD1	TRBJ1-6	TGTGCCAGCAGCGACAGGGGAGCTTCACCCCTCCACTTT	CASSDRGASPLHF
TRBV11-2	NA	NA	TRBJ1-2	TGTGCCAGCAGCTTTCTGGCAGGCGGCGGGGATGGCTACACCTTC	CASSFLAGGGDGYTF
TRBV9	few	NA	TRBJ2-3	TGTGCCAGCAGCCAGGGGGGAGAACCAGATACGCAGTATTTT	CASSQGGEPDTQYF
TRBV6-6	NA	TRBD2	TRBJ2-2	TGTGCCAGCAGCCCTGGACTAGCGGGAACCGGGGAGCTGTTTTTT	CASSPGLAGTGELFF
TRBV25-1	NA	NA	TRBJ1-4	TGTGCCAGCATGGGGGTTGGGGAAAAACTGTTTTTT	CASMGVGEKLFF
TRBV6-2/TRBV6-3	NA	NA	TRBJ2-1	TGTGCCAGCACCCCGAGAGGGGGGAGCTCCTACAATGAGCAGTTCTTC	CASTPRGGSSYNEQFF
TRBV5-6	once	TRBD1	TRBJ1-2	TGTGCCAGCAGCCCCACAGGGGGTTGGTATGGCTACACCTTC	CASSPTGGWYGYTF
TRBV3-1/TRBV3-2	NA	NA	TRBJ2-1	TGTGCCAGCAGCCAAGATTTCGGTGACGGTCTGGAGCAGTTCTTC	CASSQDFGDGLEQFF
TRBV29-1	NA	NA	TRBJ2-5	TGCAGCGCATCCTCGACAACCCAAGAGACCCAATACTTC	CSASSTTQETQYF
TRBV7-9	once	TRBD1	TRBJ2-7	TGTGCCAGCAGCCCGGAACCGGGACAGGGGCCCGAGCAGTACTTC	CASSPEPGQGPEQYF
TRBV24-1	NA	TRBD2	TRBJ2-1	TGTGCCACCAGTGACTCAGGACTAGCGGGAATTGTGCACAATGAGCAGTTCTTC	CATSDSGLAGIVHNEQFF
TRBV3-1/TRBV3-2	NA	NA	TRBJ1-2	TGTGCCAGCAGCCCCCGGACAGAGAAAAACTATGGCTACACCTTC	CASSPRTEKNYGYTF
TRBV6-5	NA	NA	TRBJ1-2	TGTGCCACCAACCGGCAGGGTCCTAACTATGGCTACACCTTC	CATNRQGPNYGYTF
TRBV7-9	NA	TRBD2	TRBJ2-7	TGTGCCAGCAGCTTCTTCGGACTAGCGGGGAGCTACGAGCAGTACTTC	CASSFFGLAGSYEQYF
TRBV30	NA	NA	TRBJ2-2	TGTGCCTGGAGTGCAGGAGCCACCGGGGAGCTGTTTTTT	CAWSAGATGELFF
TRBV14	NA	TRBD1	TRBJ2-5	TGTGCCAGCAGCCTTTGGCCTACGGGACAGGAAGAGACCCAGTACTTC	CASSLWPTGQEETQYF
TRBV27	NA	TRBD1	TRBJ2-7	TGTGCCAGCAGTAGATCCGGGACAGGGTCTCACTACGAGCAGTACTTC	CASSRSGTGSHYEQYF
TRBV29-1	NA	NA	TRBJ2-5	TGCAGCCCAACACCCCTGGTGGGGAACAATCAAGACTTC	CSPTPLVGNNQDF
TRBV27	NA	NA	TRBJ2-1	TGTGCCAGCAGTTTAGGAGGGGGCAATGAGCAGTTCTTC	CASSLGGGNEQFF
TRBV19	NA	NA	TRBJ2-7	TGTGCCAGTAGTGTATCCGGGCTACGCTCCTACGAGCAGTACTTC	CASSVSGLRSYEQYF
TRBV5-1	NA	TRBD1	TRBJ2-6	TGCGCCAGCAGCTTGATTGGACAGGGGGTATATGGGGCCAACGTCCTGACTTTC	CASSLIGQGVYGANVLTF
TRBV3-1/TRBV3-2	few	TRBD2	TRBJ2-2	TGTGCCAGCAGCCAAACCCTAGCGGGAGTAACCGGGGAGCTGTTTTTT	CASSQTLAGVTGELFF
TRBV14	NA	TRBD2	TRBJ2-5	TGTGCCAGCAGCCAAGATTCGACCTTGACTAGCGGGATTCAAGAGACCCAGTACTTC	CASSQDSTLTSGIQETQYF
TRBV28	NA	NA	TRBJ2-5	TGTGCCAGCACCGCCTCGAAGACCCAGTACTTC	CASTASKTQYF
TRBV6-6	NA	NA	TRBJ1-5	TGTGCCAGCAGTTCGGACTATAGCAATCAGCCCCAGCATTTT	CASSSDYSNQPQHF
TRBV9	NA	NA	TRBJ2-3	TGTGCCAGCAGCGCCCATCAGGGGGGATACACAGATACGCAGTATTTT	CASSAHQGGYTDTQYF
TRBV20-1	NA	NA	TRBJ1-1	TGCAGTGCTAGTCTTCCTCCCGACAGCCGTTTGAACACTGAAGCTTTCTTT	CSASLPPDSRLNTEAFF
TRBV6-6	once	TRBD2	TRBJ2-7	TGTGCCAGCAGTACAGGAGCGGGAGTCTACGAGCAGTACTTC	CASSTGAGVYEQYF